The clone carrying this TCR beta chain was found a few times. No antigen is known for it. This sample is part of a study of T-cell reconstitution after alpha-beta-depleted transplantation in children. Study-level results: Alpha-beta T cells present about two months after transplant were reported to originate from several hundred expanded graft clones. Surviving recipient T cells and intrathymic progenitors accounted for some patients' high TCRbeta diversity at day 60. Among T cells one year after transplant, newly produced cells accounted for most counts and diversity.

This CDR3 has 14 amino acids. Trimming stripped 6 bases from V and 1 base from J, with 12 bases between. During its preparation, the TCRbeta library received unique molecular identifiers. TCRdb re-analysed the PCR reads in MiXCR, keeping a single row per CDR3 protein. Counted here are approximately 980,000 distinct CDR3 sequences, roughly 31% occurring once; the ten biggest clones make up about 28%. This rearrangement joins TRBV12-3 or TRBV12-4 to TRBJ2-5; D remains ambiguous. This clonotype originated in a boy younger than two who had a stem cell transplant for SCID, so the T cells may come from the graft donor. The sample here was PBMCs, mostly from graft donor cells, taken 360 days after TCRalphabeta/CD19-depleted stem cell transplant. Written as DNA, the CDR3 is TGTGCCAGCAGCAGATCGACATTCCAAGAGACCCAGTACTTC. As protein: CASSRSTFQETQYF.